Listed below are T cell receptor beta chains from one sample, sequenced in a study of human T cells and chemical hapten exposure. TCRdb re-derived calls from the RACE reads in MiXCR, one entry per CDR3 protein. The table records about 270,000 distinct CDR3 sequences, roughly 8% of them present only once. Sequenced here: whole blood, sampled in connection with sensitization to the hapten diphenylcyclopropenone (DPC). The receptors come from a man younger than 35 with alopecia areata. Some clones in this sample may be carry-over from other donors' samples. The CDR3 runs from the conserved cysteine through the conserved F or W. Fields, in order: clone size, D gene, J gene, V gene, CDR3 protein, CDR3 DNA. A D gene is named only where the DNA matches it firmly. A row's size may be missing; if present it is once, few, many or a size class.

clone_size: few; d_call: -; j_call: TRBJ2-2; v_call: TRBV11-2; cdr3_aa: CASSLLQNTGELFF; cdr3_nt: TGTGCCAGCAGCTTATTACAGAACACCGGGGAGCTGTTTTTT
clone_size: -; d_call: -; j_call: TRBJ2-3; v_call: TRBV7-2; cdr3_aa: CASSLSAGSHFATQYF; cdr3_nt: TGTGCCAGCAGCTTATCCGCGGGGAGTCATTTTGCTACGCAGTATTTT
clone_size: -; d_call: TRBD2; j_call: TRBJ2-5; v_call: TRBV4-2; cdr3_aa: CASSQDLTSGIKETQYF; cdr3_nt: TGTGCCAGCAGCCAAGATCTTACTAGCGGGATAAAAGAGACCCAGTACTTC
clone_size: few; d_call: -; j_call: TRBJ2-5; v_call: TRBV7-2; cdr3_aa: CASSSDTVDRIAQETQYF; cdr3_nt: TGTGCCAGCAGCTCCGATACGGTCGACAGGATCGCCCAAGAGACCCAGTACTTC
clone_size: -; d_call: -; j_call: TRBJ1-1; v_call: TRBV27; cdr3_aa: CASISGRDTEAFF; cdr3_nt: TGTGCCAGCATATCGGGTCGGGACACTGAAGCTTTCTTT
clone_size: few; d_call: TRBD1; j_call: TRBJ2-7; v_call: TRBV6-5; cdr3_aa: CASSSVGQGIIGQYF; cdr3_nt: TGTGCCAGCAGTTCGGTAGGACAGGGGATTATAGGGCAGTACTTC
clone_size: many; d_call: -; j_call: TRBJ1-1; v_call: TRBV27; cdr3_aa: CASSLMGGDTEAFF; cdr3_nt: TGTGCCAGCAGTTTGATGGGCGGGGACACTGAAGCTTTCTTT
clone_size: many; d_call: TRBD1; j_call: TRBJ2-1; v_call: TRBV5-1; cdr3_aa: CASSQGQGAGEQFF; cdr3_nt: TGCGCCAGCAGCCAGGGACAGGGGGCAGGTGAGCAGTTCTTC
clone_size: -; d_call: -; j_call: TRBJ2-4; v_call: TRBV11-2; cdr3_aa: CASSRIRGQENIQYF; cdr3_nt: TGTGCCAGCAGCCGTATAAGGGGCCAGGAGAACATTCAGTACTTC
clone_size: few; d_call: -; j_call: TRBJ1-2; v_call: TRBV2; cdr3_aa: CASSPRAVNYGYTF; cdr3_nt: TGTGCCAGCAGTCCACGAGCCGTCAACTATGGCTACACCTTC
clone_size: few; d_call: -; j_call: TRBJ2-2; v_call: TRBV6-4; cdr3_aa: CASSDSSGIGELFF; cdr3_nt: TGTGCCAGCAGTGACTCTAGTGGCATCGGGGAGCTGTTTTTT
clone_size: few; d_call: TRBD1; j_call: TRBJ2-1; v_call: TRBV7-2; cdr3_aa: CASRKVETGHNEQFF; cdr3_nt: TGTGCCAGCAGAAAGGTGGAGACAGGGCACAATGAGCAGTTCTTC
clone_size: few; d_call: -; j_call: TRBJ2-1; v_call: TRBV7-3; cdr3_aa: CASSPRGRGASNEQFF; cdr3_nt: TGTGCCAGCAGCCCCCGAGGCAGGGGGGCAAGCAATGAGCAGTTCTTC
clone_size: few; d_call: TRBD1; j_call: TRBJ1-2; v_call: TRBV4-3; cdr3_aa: CASSQTLTGVNYGYTF; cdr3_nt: TGCGCCAGCAGCCAGACCCTGACAGGGGTGAACTATGGCTACACCTTC
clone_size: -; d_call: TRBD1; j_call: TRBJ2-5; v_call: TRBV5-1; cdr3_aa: CASSPGQLKYGTQYF; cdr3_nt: TGCGCCAGCTCCCCGGGACAGCTAAAGTATGGGACCCAGTACTTC